This paragraph covers one T cell receptor (beta chain) sequence. These data are taken from a study of shared clonotypes between healthy human individuals. Healthy HIV-negative adults with no recent acute infections or vaccinations were recruited as donors. Trimming shortened V by 2 bases and J by 1 base, and 12 bases separated the two germline ends. Per germline, CDR1 MGHDK and CDR2 SYGVNS. The CDR3 sequence is 17 residues long. Original analysis: In the immunoSEQ data, sequences were junction-only and lacked quality scores, so filtering differed. Assay used: immunoSEQ multiplex PCR; TCRdb lists only in-frame clones, some missing. That table is the source of V, J and clone size, and D and trimming were worked out from the DNA. The sample has about 230,000 clones; approximately 65% are singletons.

The chain uses TRBV25-1 and TRBJ2-6; D remains unclear. Sequencing was performed on memory CD4+ T cells sorted from blood. Documented subset: CD45RA-negative fraction. This TCR derives from a man aged 25-40 years in good health. CDR3 in amino acids: CASSEPPSPSGANVLTF. DNA for the CDR3: TGTGCCAGCAGTGAACCCCCCTCCCCGTCTGGGGCCAACGTCCTGACTTTC.